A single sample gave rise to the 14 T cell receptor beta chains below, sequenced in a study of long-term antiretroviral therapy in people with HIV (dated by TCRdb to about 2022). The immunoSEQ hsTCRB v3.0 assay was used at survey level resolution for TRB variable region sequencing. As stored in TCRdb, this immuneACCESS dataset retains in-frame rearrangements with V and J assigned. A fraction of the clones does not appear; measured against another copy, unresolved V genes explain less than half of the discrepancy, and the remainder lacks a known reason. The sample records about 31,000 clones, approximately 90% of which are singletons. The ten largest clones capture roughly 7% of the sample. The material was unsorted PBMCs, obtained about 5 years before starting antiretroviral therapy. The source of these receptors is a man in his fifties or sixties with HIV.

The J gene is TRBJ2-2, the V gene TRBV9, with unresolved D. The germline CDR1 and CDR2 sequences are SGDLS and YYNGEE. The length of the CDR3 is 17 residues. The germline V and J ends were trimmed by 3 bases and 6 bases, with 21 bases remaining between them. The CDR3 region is CASSGRVASPPSGELFF. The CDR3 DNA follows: TGTGCCAGCAGCGGTCGGGTGGCTAGTCCCCCATCCGGGGAGCTGTTTTTT.

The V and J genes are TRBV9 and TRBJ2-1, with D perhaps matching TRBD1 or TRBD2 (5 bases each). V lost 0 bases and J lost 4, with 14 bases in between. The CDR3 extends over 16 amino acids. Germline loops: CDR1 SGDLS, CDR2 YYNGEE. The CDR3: CASSVGQRIDYNEQFF. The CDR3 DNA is TGTGCCAGCAGCGTAGGACAGCGGATAGATTACAATGAGCAGTTCTTC. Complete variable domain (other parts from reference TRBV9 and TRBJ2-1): DSGVTQTPKHLITATGQRVTLRCSPRSGDLSVYWYQQSLDQGLQFLIQYYNGEERAKGNILERFSAQQFPDLHSELNLSSLELGDSALYFCASSVGQRIDYNEQFFGPGTRLTVL.

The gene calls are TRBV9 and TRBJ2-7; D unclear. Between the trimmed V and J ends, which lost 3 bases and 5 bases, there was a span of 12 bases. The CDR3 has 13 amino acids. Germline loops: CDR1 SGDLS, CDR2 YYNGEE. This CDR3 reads CASSEGAIDEQYF. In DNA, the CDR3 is TGTGCCAGCAGCGAGGGCGCGATTGACGAGCAGTACTTC.

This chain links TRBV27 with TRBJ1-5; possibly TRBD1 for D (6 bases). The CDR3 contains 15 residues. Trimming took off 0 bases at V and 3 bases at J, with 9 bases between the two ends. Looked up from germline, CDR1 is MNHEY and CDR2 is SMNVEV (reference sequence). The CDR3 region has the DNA TGTGCCAGCAGTTTATCAGGGGGATTCAATCAGCCCCAGCATTTT. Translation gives CASSLSGGFNQPQHF.

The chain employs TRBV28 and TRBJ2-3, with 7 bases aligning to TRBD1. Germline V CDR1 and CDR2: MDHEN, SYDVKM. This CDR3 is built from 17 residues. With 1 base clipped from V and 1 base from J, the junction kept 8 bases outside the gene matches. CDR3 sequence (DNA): TGTGCCAGCAGTTTATTGGGGACAGCCCCCCGCACAGATACGCAGTATTTT. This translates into CASSLLGTAPRTDTQYF.

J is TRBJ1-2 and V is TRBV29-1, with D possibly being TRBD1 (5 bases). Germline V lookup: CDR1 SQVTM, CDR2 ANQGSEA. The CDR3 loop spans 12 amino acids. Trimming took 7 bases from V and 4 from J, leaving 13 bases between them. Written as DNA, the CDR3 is TGCAGCGCGTGGGACGGTCGCTATGGCTACACCTTC. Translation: CSAWDGRYGYTF.

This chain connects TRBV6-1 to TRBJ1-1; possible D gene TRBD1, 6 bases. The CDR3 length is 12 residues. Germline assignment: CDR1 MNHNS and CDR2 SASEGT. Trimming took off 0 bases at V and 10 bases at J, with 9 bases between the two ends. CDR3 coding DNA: TGTGCCAGCAGTGAAGCAGGGGGTAGAGCTTTCTTT. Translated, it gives CASSEAGGRAFF.

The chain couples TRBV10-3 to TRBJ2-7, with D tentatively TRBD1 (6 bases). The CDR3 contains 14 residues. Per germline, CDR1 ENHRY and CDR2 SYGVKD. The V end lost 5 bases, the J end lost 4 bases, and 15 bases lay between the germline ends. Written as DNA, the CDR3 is TGTGCCATCAGTTCGAAGGGGGAAAGTTACGAGCAGTACTTC. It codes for CAISSKGESYEQYF.

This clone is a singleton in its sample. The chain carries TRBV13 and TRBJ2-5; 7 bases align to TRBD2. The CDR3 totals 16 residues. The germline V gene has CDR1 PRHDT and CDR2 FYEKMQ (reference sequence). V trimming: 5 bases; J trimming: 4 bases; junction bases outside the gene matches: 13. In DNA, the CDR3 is TGTGCCAGCAGCATCGGCGGTTCGGGAGGTAGAGAGACCCAGTACTTC. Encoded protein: CASSIGGSGGRETQYF.

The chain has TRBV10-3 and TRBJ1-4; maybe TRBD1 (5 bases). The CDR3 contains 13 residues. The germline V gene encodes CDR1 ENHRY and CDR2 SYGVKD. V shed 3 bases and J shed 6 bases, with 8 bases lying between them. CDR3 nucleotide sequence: TGTGCCATCAGTGACAGGGTCGATGAAAAACTGTTTTTT. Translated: CAISDRVDEKLFF.

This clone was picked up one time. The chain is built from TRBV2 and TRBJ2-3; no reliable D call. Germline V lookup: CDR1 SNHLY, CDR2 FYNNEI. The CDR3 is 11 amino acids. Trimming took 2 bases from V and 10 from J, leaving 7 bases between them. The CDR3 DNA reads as TGTGCCAGCAGTGAAATGGATGCGCAGTATTTT. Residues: CASSEMDAQYF.

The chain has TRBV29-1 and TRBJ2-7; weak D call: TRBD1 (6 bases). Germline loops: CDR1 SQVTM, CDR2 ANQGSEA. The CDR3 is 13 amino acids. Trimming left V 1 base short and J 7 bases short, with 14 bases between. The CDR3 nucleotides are TGCAGCGTTGAAGGGGCAGGGGCGTCAGAGCAGTACTTC. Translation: CSVEGAGASEQYF.

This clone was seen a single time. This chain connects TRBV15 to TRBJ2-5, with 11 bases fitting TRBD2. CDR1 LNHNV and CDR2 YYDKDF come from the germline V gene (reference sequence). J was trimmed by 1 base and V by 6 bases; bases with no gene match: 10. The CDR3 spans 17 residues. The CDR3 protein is CATRLGGTSGGQETQYF. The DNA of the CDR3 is TGTGCCACCAGGTTGGGGGGAACTAGCGGGGGCCAAGAGACCCAGTACTTC.

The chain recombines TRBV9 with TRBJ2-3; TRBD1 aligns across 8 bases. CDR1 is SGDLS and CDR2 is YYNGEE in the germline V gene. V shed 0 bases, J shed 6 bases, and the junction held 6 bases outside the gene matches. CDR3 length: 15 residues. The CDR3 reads CASSVAAGQGDTQYF. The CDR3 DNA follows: TGTGCCAGCAGCGTAGCTGCAGGACAGGGCGATACGCAGTATTTT.